The next 2 T cell receptor beta chains were all read from a single sample in a study of beta chain features in type 1 diabetes. Study findings and constraints: Shorter TCRB CDR3s, moderately but significantly so, marked every one of the four CD4+ subsets in Type 1 diabetes patients.

The whole isolated RNA underwent reverse transcription, so sequencing captured expressed TCRB transcripts. Measured with immunoSEQ multiplex PCR; TCRdb has only the in-frame clones, and not every one. The profile shows hundreds of thousands of clones, about 14% of them singletons. Their antigen targets remain unknown. Sequencing used naive CD4+ T cells from blood. These receptor sequences come from a man aged 18-30 years with type 1 diabetes.

V and J are TRBV6-1 and TRBJ1-1; D may be TRBD1 (6 bases). Trimming shortened V by 3 bases and J by 4 bases, and 9 bases separated the two germline ends. This CDR3 spans 13 amino acids. Germline V gene sequence: CDR1 MNHNS, CDR2 SASEGT. The DNA of the CDR3 is TGTGCCAGCAGTGATAACAGGGCCACTGAAGCTTTCTTT. Translated, it gives CASSDNRATEAFF.

This clone occurred a few times. V is TRBV19 and J is TRBJ2-1; 10 positions agree with TRBD2. Germline V gene sequence: CDR1 LNHDA, CDR2 SQIVND (reference sequence). This CDR3 has 15 residues. V shed 4 bases, J shed 6 bases, and the junction held 6 bases outside the gene matches. CDR3 sequence (DNA): TGTGCCAGTAGTAGGTTAGCGGGAGGACCCAATGAGCAGTTCTTC. Translation: CASSRLAGGPNEQFF.